This is a list of T cell receptor beta chains from one sample in a study of technical replicates of blood from several donors. Data came from immunoSEQ multiplex PCR; TCRdb stores just in-frame clones and leaves some out. The sample lists approximately 73,000 clones, 90% to 95% occurring once. What was sequenced was T cells isolated from PBMCs. The receptors come from a human donor in good health. CDR3s include the opening cysteine and the closing phenylalanine or tryptophan. D genes are given only for firm matches.

d_gene,j_gene,v_gene,CDR3aa
.,TRBJ1-5,TRBV2,CASSEGRTGLGPQHF
TRBD2,TRBJ2-2,TRBV18,CASSPRGLAADTGELFF
.,TRBJ1-2,TRBV4-2,CASSQATDNYGYTF
.,TRBJ2-7,TRBV7-9,CASSSRDGGLEQYF
.,TRBJ1-2,TRBV5-6,CASSQTANYGYTF
TRBD1,TRBJ2-1,TRBV7-3,CASSLTGLNEQFF
.,TRBJ2-7,TRBV11-2,CASSLEEGPLTYEQYF
.,TRBJ1-2,TRBV28,CASSLYGSFYGYTF
TRBD2,TRBJ2-7,TRBV7-2,CASSLYPGLAYEQYF
.,TRBJ1-1,TRBV2,CASSIRAGLNTEAFF
TRBD2,TRBJ2-3,TRBV4-1,CASSLGTSGRAPTDTQYF
.,TRBJ1-5,TRBV18,CASSPDSDQPQHF
.,TRBJ2-2,TRBV14,CASSRILATGELFF
TRBD2,TRBJ2-7,TRBV5-6,CASSRLTGTSGRRYEQYF
.,TRBJ2-1,TRBV6-5,CASSYGRQREQFF
.,TRBJ1-4,TRBV7-9,CASSLEGGLNEKLFF
.,TRBJ2-1,TRBV7-6,CASSLSGTSYNEQFF
.,TRBJ2-3,TRBV15,CATSAREFGTDTQYF
.,TRBJ2-2,TRBV28,CASSPDKGLGGNTGELFF
TRBD2,TRBJ2-1,TRBV6-4,CASRLLAGGDYNEQFF
TRBD2,TRBJ2-7,TRBV9,CASSPQPGLAGDPPYF
TRBD1,TRBJ1-1,TRBV6-6,CASTLGQKNTEAFF
.,TRBJ2-3,TRBV6-1,CASSDTSNTDTQYF
.,TRBJ1-2,TRBV7-8,CASRGKRGQNYGYTF
TRBD2,TRBJ2-2,TRBV5-1,CASSYTSGRDTGELFF
TRBD2,TRBJ2-1,TRBV5-1,CASSLALAGISYNEQFF
TRBD2,TRBJ2-4,TRBV30,CAWRPAPGLALLAKNIQYF
TRBD2,TRBJ2-1,TRBV6-4,CASSDRLAGADEQFF
TRBD1,TRBJ2-7,TRBV9,CASSVRTGASYEQYF
.,TRBJ2-7,TRBV19,CASSYGDYEQYF
TRBD1,TRBJ2-5,TRBV7-2,CASSLLGQGRGETQYF
TRBD2,TRBJ2-1,TRBV27,CASSLKGGLAGFLINEQFF
TRBD1,TRBJ1-3,TRBV7-8,CASNRGDRVELRGNTIYF
.,TRBJ2-1,TRBV7-9,CASSSTGTYNEQFF
.,TRBJ1-2,TRBV30,CAWSVGPDSIDGYTF
.,TRBJ2-1,TRBV28,CASSGGTANEQFF
.,TRBJ1-2,TRBV30,CAWSGYGYTF
.,TRBJ1-1,TRBV5-1,CASSVAGEMSTEAFF
TRBD2,TRBJ2-3,TRBV4-3,CASSQDGLAGKEGTDTQYF
TRBD1,TRBJ2-7,TRBV28,CASSLSDRDFFEQYF
.,TRBJ2-6,TRBV12-5,CASGFPPVGLGANVLTF
.,TRBJ2-5,TRBV12-5,CASGPRGGETQYF
TRBD2,TRBJ2-7,TRBV5-1,CASGEGGGLAGFYEQYF
TRBD1,TRBJ2-5,TRBV9,CASSDDGQGASETQYF
.,TRBJ2-7,TRBV6-1,CASSEEGRLYEQYF
.,TRBJ1-1,TRBV4-2,CASSQDPWSKNTEAFF
TRBD2,TRBJ2-3,TRBV5-4,CASSSGTTGEADTQYF
TRBD1,TRBJ2-7,TRBV13,CASSYRDSGRPYEQYF
.,TRBJ2-4,TRBV4-3,CASSQDLGGWNIQYF
.,TRBJ2-1,TRBV19,CASSLQGRDNEQFF
.,TRBJ1-1,TRBV6-1,CASSERQVYEAFF